This T cell receptor (beta chain) was identified during a study of PD-1 blockade in classical Hodgkin lymphoma. The germline V gene has CDR1 ENHRY and CDR2 SYGVKD. Trimming removed 2 bases from V and 4 bases from J, with 5 bases in between. The CDR3 contains 12 residues. A word on this clone: Its antigen remains unidentified.

Broader study findings: No one has yet defined what causes the repertoire differences, which may be disease activity or prior therapy.

The patients all showed relapse after autologous stem cell transplantation, while their brentuximab vedotin exposure varied. Only in-frame clones appear in the TCRdb table, and some are missing; sequencing was by immunoSEQ multiplex PCR. The sample lists some 64,000 clones, more than 80% occurring once. The receptor was isolated from a human donor with classical Hodgkin lymphoma. J is TRBJ2-5 and V is TRBV10-3; D gene unclear. The sequencing used peripheral blood mononuclear cells (PBMCs), collected at baseline. CDR3 DNA sequence: TGTGCCATCAGTGAGGTCGGAGAGACCCAGTACTTC. Its protein is CAISEVGETQYF.